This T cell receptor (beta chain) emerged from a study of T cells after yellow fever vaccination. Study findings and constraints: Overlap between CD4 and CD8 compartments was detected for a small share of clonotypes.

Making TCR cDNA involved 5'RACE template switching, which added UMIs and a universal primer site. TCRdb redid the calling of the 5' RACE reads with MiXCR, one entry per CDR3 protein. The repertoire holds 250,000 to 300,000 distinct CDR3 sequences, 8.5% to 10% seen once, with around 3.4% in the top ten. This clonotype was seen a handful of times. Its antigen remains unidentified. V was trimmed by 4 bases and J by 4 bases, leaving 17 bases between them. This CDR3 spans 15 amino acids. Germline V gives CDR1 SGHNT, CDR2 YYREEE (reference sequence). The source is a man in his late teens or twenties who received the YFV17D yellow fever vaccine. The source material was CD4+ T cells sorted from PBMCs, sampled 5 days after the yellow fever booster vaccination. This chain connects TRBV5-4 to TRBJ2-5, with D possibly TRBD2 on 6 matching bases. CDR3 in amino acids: CASSGKMGGGETQYF. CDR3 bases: TGTGCCAGCAGCGGAAAGATGGGGGGTGGAGAGACCCAGTACTTC.